This T cell receptor beta chain originates from a study of T cells in Graves' hyperthyroidism and ophthalmopathy (dated by TCRdb to about 2019). Regarding the complete study: Peripheral blood was collected at initial diagnosis, before any treatment. A discovery cohort of about 100 patients, about 43 with Graves' ophthalmopathy and over 55 with stable Graves' hyperthyroidism, was used to find distinguishing TCR V-J signatures. Whether ophthalmopathy could be predicted prospectively was tested in an independent validation cohort made up of 18 to 20 hyperthyroidism patients plus 17 patients who later progressed to ophthalmopathy. For training and testing, the 110 or so patients in the discovery cohort were randomly divided in a 7:3 ratio. In more than 5 Graves' hyperthyroidism patients, the study also compared T-cell repertoires from thyroid tissue with T-cell repertoires from blood. Following sampling, methimazole starting at 30 mg daily was given to hyperthyroidism patients, and high-dose intravenous methylprednisolone was given to ophthalmopathy patients. The paper describes TCR Vbeta CDR3 sequencing of 140 or so peripheral blood samples, made up of 40 to 45 ophthalmopathy patients, approximately 73 hyperthyroidism patients and 17 progressor patients.

Stable Graves' hyperthyroidism was defined as the absence of progression to ophthalmopathy over 18 months of follow-up. The hyperthyroidism patients were between 18 and 65 years old and newly diagnosed, with a disease duration of less than 2 months. The study excluded patients with uncontrolled infections, other autoimmune diseases, pregnancy or lactation. Diagnoses relied on clinical symptoms, serum thyroxine and TRAb, thyroid ultrasound and orbital computed tomography. Ficoll-Paque density gradient centrifugation was used to isolate PBMCs from approximately 10 ml of fresh peripheral blood. Trizol reagent was used to extract total RNA, and RNA quality was then checked on an Agilent 2100 Bioanalyzer. This clonotype has ten or more counts. The antigen it recognizes is unknown. Nothing much larger sits one base from this clone, and base qualities are not available. The CDR3, cysteine through phenylalanine, is 13 amino acids long. Kept here is only the CDR3 DNA, which spans 39 bases and is read in frame from base 1. Trimming removed 8 bases from V and 2 bases from J, leaving 13 bases between the germline ends.

Paper-wide results and their limitations: During validation, the model predicted progression to ophthalmopathy a median of approximately 6 months ahead of onset, with almost 71% sensitivity and more than 72% specificity. In cross-validation, a model built on a 13 V-J signature told ophthalmopathy apart from stable hyperthyroidism with 87.88% sensitivity and around 81% specificity, and in testing the same model reached 80%/75%. No statistical method was used to set the sample size in advance, and investigators knew the group allocation. Most expanded thyroid clonotypes (frequency above 0.001) were also detected in blood, suggesting blood repertoires may reflect thyroid immune responses.

The TCR beta CDR3 regions were amplified from RNA transcripts. The TCR CDR3 was subjected to a first round of RT-PCR using the HTBI primer set and the Qiagen OneStep RT-PCR kit. The libraries were constructed in a second round of multiplex PCR and then size-selected and purified. Libraries were sequenced paired-end with 100 bp reads on an Illumina HiSeq2000. As for the original processing: SOAPnuke was used to process the raw data, with reads discarded if the reads contained adapters or uncalled bases, had a mean Phred below 15, or lacked an exact constant-primer or identifier match. COPE v1.2.5 was used to merge the high-quality paired reads, and each unique nucleotide sequence was defined as a clonotype. Clonotypes were aligned to IMGT TRBV, TRBD and TRBJ reference segments using MiTCR v1.1. The analysis was restricted to V-J combinations with a frequency above 0.0001, which together covered 99% to 99.2% of the repertoires. The TCS score was defined as the ratio of F50 (clonal expansion) to E x V (chaos), calculated using BLOSUM62-based TCRdist between CDR3 peptides within each V-J. Welch's t-statistics and random forest reduced 514 V-J features to roughly 13, which were used in a naive Bayes classifier (R e1071). TCRdb reanalyzed the raw reads on its own, using fastp at Q25 for trimming and MiXCR for clone calling, and kept in-frame beta chains. Entries that share a CDR3 protein sequence are merged under the most common genes and DNA. The V and J calls were not made by the authors but by TCRdb's processing. The sample table lists around 350,000 distinct CDR3 sequences, approximately 19% of them with a count of one. Of the sample, about 3.5% is held by the ten largest clones.

The TCR comes from a woman between 18 and 29 years old with Graves' hyperthyroidism. Specimen: blood. This chain is built from TRBV12-3 or TRBV12-4 and TRBJ2-7; TRBD2 could be the D gene, as 6 bases match. The CDR3 region reads CASGIGGPYEQYF. The DNA reads TGTGCCAGCGGTATCGGGGGACCCTACGAGCAGTACTTC.